This T cell receptor beta chain was recovered during a study of early T cells in non-severe SARS-CoV-2 infection. Study at large: Chains were unpaired, as sequencing was done on bulk RNA from unsorted whole blood. Overall study results and limits: VDJdb matches were skewed toward anti-spike CD8 T cell responses.

This clonotype occurred a few times. What it binds is unknown. Between the trimmed V and J ends, which lost 4 bases and 0 bases, there was a span of 14 bases. Per germline, CDR1 SGHRS and CDR2 YFSETQ. CDR3 length: 16 amino acids. The TCR library protocol attached unique molecular identifiers to the individual cDNA molecules. A single record per CDR3 protein comes from TCRdb applying MiXCR to the 5' RACE reads. The repertoire holds approximately 89,000 distinct CDR3 sequences, with around an eighth as singletons. Sample: whole blood. The V and J genes are TRBV5-1 and TRBJ1-3; D not resolved. This clonotype was sampled from an adult who was a healthcare worker with PCR-confirmed SARS-CoV-2 infection or an uninfected control (not recorded which). The CDR3 nucleotides are TGCGCCAGCAGCCCGGATCGGGTCTCCTCTGGAAACACCATATATTTT. Translating it yields CASSPDRVSSGNTIYF.